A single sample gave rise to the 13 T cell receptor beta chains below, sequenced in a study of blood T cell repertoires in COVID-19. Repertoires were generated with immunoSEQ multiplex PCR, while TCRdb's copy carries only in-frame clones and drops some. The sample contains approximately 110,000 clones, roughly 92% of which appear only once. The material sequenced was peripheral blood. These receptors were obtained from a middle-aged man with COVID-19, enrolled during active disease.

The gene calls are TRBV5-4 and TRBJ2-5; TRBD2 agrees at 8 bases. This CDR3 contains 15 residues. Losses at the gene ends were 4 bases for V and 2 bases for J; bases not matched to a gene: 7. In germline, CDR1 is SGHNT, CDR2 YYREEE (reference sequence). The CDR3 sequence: CASSTSQREQETQYF. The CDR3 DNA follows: TGTGCCAGCAGCACGTCTCAGCGGGAGCAAGAGACCCAGTACTTC.

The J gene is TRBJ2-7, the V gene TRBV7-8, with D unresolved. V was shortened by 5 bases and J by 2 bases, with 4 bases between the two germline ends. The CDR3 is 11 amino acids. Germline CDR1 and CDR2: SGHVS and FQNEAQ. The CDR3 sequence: CASSLTYEQYF. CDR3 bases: TGTGCCAGCAGCCTCACCTACGAGCAGTACTTC.

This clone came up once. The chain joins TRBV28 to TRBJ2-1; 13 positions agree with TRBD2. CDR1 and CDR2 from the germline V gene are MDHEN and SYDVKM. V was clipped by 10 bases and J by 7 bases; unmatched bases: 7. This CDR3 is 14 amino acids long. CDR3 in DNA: TGTGCCACCCAACGACTAGCGGGAGGTAATGAGCAGTTCTTC. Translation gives CATQRLAGGNEQFF.

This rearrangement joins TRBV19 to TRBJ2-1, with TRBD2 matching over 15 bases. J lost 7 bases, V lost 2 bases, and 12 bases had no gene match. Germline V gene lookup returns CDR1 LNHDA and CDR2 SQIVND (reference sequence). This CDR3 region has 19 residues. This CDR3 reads CASSILVNGLAGGLNEQFF. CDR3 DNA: TGTGCCAGTAGTATACTAGTTAACGGACTAGCGGGAGGGCTTAATGAGCAGTTCTTC. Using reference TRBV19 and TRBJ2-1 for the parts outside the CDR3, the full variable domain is DGGITQSPKYLFRKEGQNVTLSCEQNLNHDAMYWYRQDPGQGLRLIYYSQIVNDFQKGDIAEGYSVSREKKESFPLTVTSAQKNPTAFYLCASSILVNGLAGGLNEQFFGPGTRLTVL.

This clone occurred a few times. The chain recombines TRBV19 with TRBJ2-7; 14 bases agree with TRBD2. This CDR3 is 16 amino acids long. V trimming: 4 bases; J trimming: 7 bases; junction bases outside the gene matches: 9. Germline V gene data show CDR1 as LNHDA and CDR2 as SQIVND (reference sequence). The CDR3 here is CASSTGSGLAGAEQYF. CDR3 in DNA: TGTGCCAGTAGTACGGGATCGGGACTAGCGGGAGCTGAGCAGTACTTC.

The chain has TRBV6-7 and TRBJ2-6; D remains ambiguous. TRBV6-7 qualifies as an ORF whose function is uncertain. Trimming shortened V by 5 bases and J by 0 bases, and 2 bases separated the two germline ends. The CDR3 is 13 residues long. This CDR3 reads CASSLSGANVLTF. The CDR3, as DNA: TGTGCCAGCAGTCTCTCTGGGGCCAACGTCCTGACTTTC.

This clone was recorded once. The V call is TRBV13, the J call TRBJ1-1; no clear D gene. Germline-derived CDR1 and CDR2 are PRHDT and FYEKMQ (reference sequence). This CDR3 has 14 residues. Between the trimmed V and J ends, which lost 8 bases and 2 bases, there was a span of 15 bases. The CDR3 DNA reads TGTGCCAGCGGCGGGGTTCCCATAAACACTGAAGCTTTCTTT. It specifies CASGGVPINTEAFF.

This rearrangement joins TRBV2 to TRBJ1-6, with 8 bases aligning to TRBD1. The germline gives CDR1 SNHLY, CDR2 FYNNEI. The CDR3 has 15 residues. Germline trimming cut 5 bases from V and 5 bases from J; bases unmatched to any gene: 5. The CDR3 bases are TGTGCCAGCAGTCTACAGGGGGGGGATAATTCACCCCTCCACTTT. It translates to CASSLQGGDNSPLHF.

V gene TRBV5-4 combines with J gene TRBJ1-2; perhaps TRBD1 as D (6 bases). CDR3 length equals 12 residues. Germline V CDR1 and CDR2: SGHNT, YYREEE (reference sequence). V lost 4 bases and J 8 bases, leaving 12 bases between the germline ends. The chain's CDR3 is CASSRTVSGYTF. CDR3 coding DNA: TGTGCCAGCAGCCGGACAGTATCGGGCTACACCTTC.

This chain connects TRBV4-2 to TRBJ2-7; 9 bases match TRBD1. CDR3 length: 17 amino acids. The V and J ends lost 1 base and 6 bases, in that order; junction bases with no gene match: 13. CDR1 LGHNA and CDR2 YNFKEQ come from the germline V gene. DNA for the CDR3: TGTGCCAGCAGCCAAGCAGAGGGACAGGGTGATGCGGGCGAGCAGTACTTC. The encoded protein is CASSQAEGQGDAGEQYF.

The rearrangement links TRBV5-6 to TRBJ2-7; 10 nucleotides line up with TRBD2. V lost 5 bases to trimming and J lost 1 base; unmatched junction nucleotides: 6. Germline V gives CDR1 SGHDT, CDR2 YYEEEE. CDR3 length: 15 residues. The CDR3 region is CASSPRTSGSYEQYF. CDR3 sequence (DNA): TGTGCCAGCAGTCCTAGGACTAGCGGTTCCTACGAGCAGTACTTC.

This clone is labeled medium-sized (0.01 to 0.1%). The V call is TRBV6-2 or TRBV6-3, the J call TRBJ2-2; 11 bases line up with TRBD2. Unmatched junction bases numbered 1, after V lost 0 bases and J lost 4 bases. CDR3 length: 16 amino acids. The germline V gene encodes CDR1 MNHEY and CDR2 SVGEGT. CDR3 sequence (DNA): TGTGCCAGCAGTTACTCTAGCGGGAGGGCCACCGGGGAGCTGTTTTTT. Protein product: CASSYSSGRATGELFF.

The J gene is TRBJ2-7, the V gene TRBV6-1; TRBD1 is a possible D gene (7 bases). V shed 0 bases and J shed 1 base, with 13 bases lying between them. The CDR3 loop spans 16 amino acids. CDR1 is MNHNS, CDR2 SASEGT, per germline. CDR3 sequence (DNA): TGTGCCAGCAGTGAAGCGGGGGGACAGCCTTCCTACGAGCAGTACTTC. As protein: CASSEAGGQPSYEQYF.